The 4 T cell receptor beta chains below were found in one sample sequenced in a study of blood T cell repertoires in COVID-19. Clones were sequenced by immunoSEQ multiplex PCR, and TCRdb holds only the in-frame ones, with some missing. The sample consists of roughly 310,000 clones, 90% of them appearing once. Sequences were obtained from PBMCs or T cells enriched from blood (not recorded which). Receptor source: a man aged 55-75 years who had recovered from COVID-19.

The chain uses TRBV27 and TRBJ2-7; D unclear. Per the germline V gene, CDR1 is MNHEY and CDR2 is SMNVEV (reference sequence). Deletions cut 0 bases from V and 2 bases from J, with 11 bases between. The CDR3 consists of 15 residues. Here the CDR3 reads CASSLSSGRTYEQYF. CDR3 DNA: TGTGCCAGCAGTTTATCGTCAGGCAGGACCTACGAGCAGTACTTC.

The CDR3 here is CASSLARGLGTEAFF. CDR3 DNA: TGTGCCAGCAGCTTAGCAAGGGGGCTGGGGACTGAAGCTTTCTTT. This chain uses TRBV11-2 with TRBJ1-1; 7 positions agree with TRBD1. The CDR3 is 15 residues long. V was pared by 1 base and J by 5 bases, with 7 bases of the junction left unmatched. Germline assignment: CDR1 SGHAT and CDR2 FQNNGV.

The gene calls are TRBV5-6 and TRBJ1-2; TRBD1 might be the D (5 bases). V lost 7 bases to trimming and J lost 6 bases, with 16 bases between them. This CDR3 has 13 amino acids. Germline V gives CDR1 SGHDT, CDR2 YYEEEE. The CDR3 loop reads CASLVQGADGYTF. CDR3 nucleotide sequence: TGTGCCAGCTTAGTGCAGGGCGCCGATGGCTACACCTTC.

The rearrangement joins TRBV9 to TRBJ2-1; tentatively, D is TRBD2 (6 bases). The CDR3 runs 13 residues. The germline V gene encodes CDR1 SGDLS and CDR2 YYNGEE. Trimming took 0 bases from V and 9 from J, leaving 10 bases between them. CDR3 DNA sequence: TGTGCCAGCAGCGTAGCCAAGACTAGTGAGCAGTTCTTC. This gives the protein CASSVAKTSEQFF.